This entry is about one TCR beta chain. The data derive from a study of cytomegalovirus exposure and HLA in healthy donors. Looked up from germline, CDR1 is KGHSH and CDR2 is LQKENI. The V gene end was trimmed by 5 bases and the J gene end by 2 bases; junction bases not matched to a gene: 9. The CDR3 loop spans 16 amino acids. The primer mix had 60 Vbeta and 13 Jbeta primers. Only in-frame clones appear in the TCRdb table, and some are missing; sequencing was by immunoSEQ multiplex PCR. The sample lists 60,000 to 75,000 clones; about 73% were seen once. This receptor was identified in a woman in her sixties in good health and CMV-seropositive. The sequencing input was PBMCs. The V call is TRBV18, the J call TRBJ2-7, with TRBD1 matching 10 bases. CDR3 nucleotides: TGTGCCAGCTCAAGGGGACAGGGGAGTCTTACCTACGAGCAGTACTTC. This encodes CASSRGQGSLTYEQYF.